Listed here is a single TCR beta chain. These data originate in a study of identical twins. A universal primer binding site was introduced by template switching. The final cDNA contained unique molecular identifiers. TCRdb re-analysed the 5' RACE reads in MiXCR, keeping a single row per CDR3 protein. This sample yields some 1,700,000 distinct CDR3 sequences, of which roughly 35% are seen a single time; about 0.25% belongs to the top ten. With 0 bases clipped from V and 8 bases from J, the junction kept 3 bases outside the gene matches. Germline CDR1 is DFQATT and CDR2 is SNEGSKA (reference sequence). The CDR3 has 12 amino acids.

This receptor was taken from a newborn girl in good health. The rearrangement joins TRBV20-1 to TRBJ1-2; TRBD1 matches at 7 bases. Sequencing was performed on cord blood. The CDR3 bases are TGCAGTGCTAGAGAGGCAGGGGGGGGCTACACCTTC. This sequence encodes CSAREAGGGYTF.